This is a list of T cell receptor beta chains from one sample in a study of cytomegalovirus exposure and HLA in healthy donors. Measured with immunoSEQ multiplex PCR; TCRdb has only the in-frame clones, and not every one. The sample records 130,000 or so clones, approximately 82% being singletons. Sequencing was carried out using PBMCs. These TCRs come from a man between 18 and 35 years old in good health and CMV-seropositive. Both conserved end residues are trimmed from each CDR3.

v_gene: TRBV27; CDR3aa: ASSYTGAGTEAF
v_gene: TRBV2; CDR3aa: ASSAQKSYEQY
v_gene: TRBV7-9; CDR3aa: ASSLGRGSQPQH
v_gene: TRBV30; CDR3aa: AWKGTGTAEQY
v_gene: TRBV14; CDR3aa: ASSQDYVRGQPQETQY
v_gene: TRBV19; CDR3aa: ASSRGGETQY
v_gene: TRBV5-6; CDR3aa: ASSARTGNEKLF
v_gene: TRBV5-4; CDR3aa: ASSLARQGKETQY
v_gene: TRBV5-1; CDR3aa: ASSRKDRVETQY
v_gene: TRBV6-1; CDR3aa: ASRKTGLETEAF
v_gene: TRBV6-1; CDR3aa: ASKEGGETQY
v_gene: TRBV2; CDR3aa: ASSEWVGRQETQY
v_gene: TRBV9; CDR3aa: ASSDRNTGELF
v_gene: TRBV2; CDR3aa: ASSSDSTEAF
v_gene: TRBV11-2; CDR3aa: ASSLDGRARNEQY
v_gene: TRBV5-6; CDR3aa: ASSFRTGNTEAF
v_gene: TRBV28; CDR3aa: ASSWTIRAQY
v_gene: TRBV28; CDR3aa: ASTSSSGNTIY
v_gene: TRBV7-9; CDR3aa: ASSPGTGDTGELF
v_gene: TRBV30; CDR3aa: AWEGGGSKNIQY
v_gene: TRBV5-4; CDR3aa: ASSPSLTGNPSGNTIY
v_gene: TRBV5-1; CDR3aa: ASTGGYGYT
v_gene: TRBV10-3; CDR3aa: AISGAGRPYGYT
v_gene: TRBV7-9; CDR3aa: ASSSGQAFTGELF
v_gene: TRBV27; CDR3aa: ASSLLAGYNEQF
v_gene: TRBV19; CDR3aa: ASSIIGQGSNGYT
v_gene: TRBV6-5; CDR3aa: ASSYDRGSEAF
v_gene: TRBV28; CDR3aa: ASNGQDLRNTEAF
v_gene: TRBV7-2; CDR3aa: ASSSDRGLYNEQF
v_gene: TRBV2; CDR3aa: ASRRDSTNEKLF
v_gene: TRBV5-1; CDR3aa: ASSLEAATYEQY